The 19 T cell receptor beta chains reported below all come from one sample, sequenced in a study of shared clonotypes between healthy human individuals. Sequenced by immunoSEQ multiplex PCR; TCRdb stores in-frame clones only, minus some. The table shows more than 550,000 clones, with 90% occurring only once. The sequencing sample was made of memory CD8+ T cells from PBMCs. The subset here: CD45RO+ cells pooled with CCR7-negative TemRA cells. These receptors were collected from a man between 18 and 29 years old in good health. Some clones in this sample may be carry-over from other donors' samples.

This chain uses TRBV19 with TRBJ1-5, with 9 bases lining up with TRBD1. The CDR3 is 14 amino acids. Germline assignment: CDR1 LNHDA and CDR2 SQIVND (reference sequence). The V segment lost 5 bases and the J segment 5 bases; nucleotides outside the gene matches: 4. CDR3 in DNA: TGTGCCAGTAGTTTCCGGGACAGGGATCAGCCCCAGCATTTT. It encodes CASSFRDRDQPQHF.

The chain combines TRBV27 with TRBJ1-2; D is perhaps TRBD1 (6 bases). CDR3 size: 13 residues. Trimming left V 7 bases short and J 8 bases short, with 17 bases between. Germline CDR1 and CDR2: MNHEY and SMNVEV (reference sequence). In nucleotides, the CDR3 is TGTGCCAGCACTAACCGGGGAGGACAGGGCTACACCTTC. Protein product: CASTNRGGQGYTF.

The chain uses TRBV7-9 and TRBJ1-2, with 10 bases identical to TRBD1. In germline, CDR1 is SEHNR, CDR2 FQNEAQ (reference sequence). With 4 bases clipped from V and 0 bases from J, the junction kept 11 bases outside the gene matches. The CDR3 has 18 residues. The DNA of the CDR3 is TGTGCCAGCAGCTCCTTCCCGGACAGGGGGGATGCTAACTATGGCTACACCTTC. This gives the protein CASSSFPDRGDANYGYTF. Variable domain in full (rest from reference TRBV7-9 and TRBJ1-2): DTGVSQNPRHKITKRGQNVTFRCDPISEHNRLYWYRQTLGQGPEFLTYFQNEAQLEKSRLLSDRFSAERPKGSFSTLEIQRTEQGDSAMYLCASSSFPDRGDANYGYTFGSGTRLTVV.

The CDR3 sequence: CASSQDPILAGEGNEQYF. The CDR3 bases are TGCGCCAGCAGCCAAGATCCTATACTAGCGGGAGAAGGTAACGAGCAGTACTTC. The chain couples TRBV4-3 to TRBJ2-7; 11 positions agree with TRBD2. CDR1 and CDR2 from the germline V gene are LGHNA and YSLEER. The trim removed 0 bases at V and 5 bases at J, leaving 12 bases unmatched. The CDR3 spans 18 residues.

This chain joins TRBV7-6 and TRBJ2-7, with 7 bases lining up with TRBD2. CDR1 SGHVS and CDR2 FNYEAQ come from the germline V gene. J was trimmed by 1 base and V by 2 bases; bases with no gene match: 17. This CDR3 is 19 amino acids long. This CDR3 is CASSLTLAGGSPLSYEQYF. DNA for the CDR3: TGTGCCAGCAGCTTAACCCTAGCTGGCGGGAGTCCTCTTTCCTACGAGCAGTACTTC.

The chain combines TRBV7-9 with TRBJ2-7, with 8 bases fitting TRBD2. Germline CDR1 reads SEHNR; CDR2 reads FQNEAQ (reference sequence). The CDR3 extends over 12 amino acids. The junction had 4 bases not matched to a gene; V was cut back by 7 bases and J by 5 bases. DNA for the CDR3: TGTGCCAGCACCAGACTAGCGAACGAGCAGTACTTC. Encoded protein: CASTRLANEQYF. Full variable domain (missing parts from reference TRBV7-9 and TRBJ2-7): DTGVSQNPRHKITKRGQNVTFRCDPISEHNRLYWYRQTLGQGPEFLTYFQNEAQLEKSRLLSDRFSAERPKGSFSTLEIQRTEQGDSAMYLCASTRLANEQYFGPGTRLTVT.

This clone has only a few counts. The V call is TRBV6-4, the J call TRBJ2-1; TRBD2 matches at 7 bases. The CDR3 consists of 14 residues. Germline CDR1 MRHNA, CDR2 SNTAGT. V was clipped by 5 bases and J by 6 bases; unmatched bases: 7. The CDR3 loop is CASSPGTTGNEQFF. CDR3 DNA: TGTGCCAGCAGTCCCGGGACTACAGGCAATGAGCAGTTCTTC.

This chain connects TRBV5-1 to TRBJ2-7; either TRBD1 or TRBD2 may fit D (6 bases each). V was pared by 1 base and J by 2 bases, with 13 bases between. This CDR3 is 15 amino acids long. Germline assignment: CDR1 SGHRS and CDR2 YFSETQ. The CDR3 sequence: CASSLTQGTPYEQYF. CDR3 bases: TGCGCCAGCAGCTTGACCCAGGGGACTCCCTACGAGCAGTACTTC.

The genes are TRBV27 and TRBJ2-7; TRBD1 agrees at 9 bases. This CDR3 is 15 amino acids long. Germline-derived CDR1 and CDR2 are MNHEY and SMNVEV (reference sequence). J gave up 2 bases and V 1 base, and 3 bases lay outside the gene matches. CDR3 residues: CASSLWGTGTYEQYF. DNA of the CDR3: TGTGCCAGCAGTTTATGGGGGACAGGGACCTACGAGCAGTACTTC.

The chain recombines TRBV7-2 with TRBJ2-5; 8 bases line up with TRBD2. The trim removed 5 bases at V and 5 bases at J, leaving 10 bases unmatched. Germline V gene data show CDR1 as SGHTA and CDR2 as FQGNSA. The CDR3 runs 15 residues. In nucleotides, the CDR3 is TGTGCCAGCAGCACAGGACCGGGGGGGAGCGAGACCCAGTACTTC. Its translation: CASSTGPGGSETQYF.

The CDR3 bases are TGTGCCAGCAGTTCACCGGGTCACAATCAGCCCCAGCATTTT. It translates to CASSSPGHNQPQHF. V is TRBV28 and J is TRBJ1-5; D is unresolved. Trimming stripped 4 bases from V and 3 bases from J, with 10 bases between. The germline CDR1 and CDR2 sequences are MDHEN and SYDVKM. The CDR3 consists of 14 residues.

V gene TRBV11-2 combines with J gene TRBJ1-2; TRBD1 is a possible D gene (5 bases). Deletions cut 5 bases from V and 8 bases from J, with 21 bases between. Germline V gene data show CDR1 as SGHAT and CDR2 as FQNNGV. CDR3 length: 15 amino acids. This CDR3 is CASSPISRPRDGYTF. CDR3 coding DNA: TGTGCCAGCAGCCCCATCTCCAGGCCCCGGGACGGCTACACCTTC.

The V gene is TRBV2, the J gene TRBJ2-7, with D perhaps given as TRBD1 or TRBD2 (5 bases each). The CDR3 consists of 15 residues. Between the trimmed V and J ends, which lost 0 bases and 3 bases, there was a span of 12 bases. Germline CDR1 reads SNHLY; CDR2 reads FYNNEI. The CDR3 spells CASSEALGTLYEQYF. The DNA of the CDR3 is TGTGCCAGCAGTGAAGCGTTAGGGACCCTCTACGAGCAGTACTTC.

The J gene is TRBJ2-3, the V gene TRBV19; D is undetermined. Germline V gene data show CDR1 as LNHDA and CDR2 as SQIVND (reference sequence). V was cut by 6 bases and J by 1 base, with 17 bases left in between. The CDR3 spans 16 residues. This CDR3 reads CASSVTKYVGTDTQYF. The DNA for the CDR3 is TGTGCCAGTAGCGTAACAAAGTATGTCGGCACAGATACGCAGTATTTT.

This clone appeared a few times. The chain joins TRBV6-1 to TRBJ2-7; possible D gene TRBD2, 6 bases. Germline loops: CDR1 MNHNS, CDR2 SASEGT. CDR3 size: 14 residues. The germline V and J ends were trimmed by 4 bases and 5 bases, with 15 bases remaining between them. The CDR3 spells CASSVGREYHEQYF. As DNA, the CDR3 is TGTGCCAGCAGTGTGGGACGGGAGTACCACGAGCAGTACTTC.

This rearrangement joins TRBV13 to TRBJ1-2; 8 bases agree with TRBD1. CDR3 length: 16 residues. Trimming cost V 2 bases and J 3 bases; bases outside gene matches: 8. Germline V gene sequence: CDR1 PRHDT, CDR2 FYEKMQ (reference sequence). CDR3 amino acids: CASSLKDREYDYGYTF. In nucleotides, the CDR3 is TGTGCCAGCAGCTTAAAGGACAGGGAATACGACTATGGCTACACCTTC.

V is TRBV28 and J is TRBJ2-7; TRBD2 agrees at 14 bases. The ends lost 6 bases at V and 4 bases at J; junction bases unmatched: 5. The CDR3 extends over 15 amino acids. In germline, CDR1 is MDHEN, CDR2 SYDVKM. CDR3 in DNA: TGTGCCAGCAGCCAGACTAGCGGGAGGGTATACGAGCAGTACTTC. Its translation: CASSQTSGRVYEQYF. The entire variable domain, with the rest obtained from reference TRBV28 and TRBJ2-7, is as follows: DVKVTQSSRYLVKRTGEKVFLECVQDMDHENMFWYRQDPGLGLRLIYFSYDVKMKEKGDIPEGYSVSREKKERFSLILESASTNQTSMYLCASSQTSGRVYEQYFGPGTRLTVT.

The chain links TRBV27 to TRBJ1-2, with 9 bases that match TRBD1. The germline V gene has CDR1 MNHEY and CDR2 SMNVEV (reference sequence). The J segment lost 4 bases and the V segment lost 2 bases, leaving 5 bases of the junction unmatched. The CDR3 covers 15 residues. The DNA of the CDR3 is TGTGCCAGCAGTTTAATAACAGGGGGCACCTATGGCTACACCTTC. This codes for CASSLITGGTYGYTF.

A note on this clone: Within the sample, other DNA sequences also encode this same CDR3. V gene TRBV19 combines with J gene TRBJ2-7, with D possibly being TRBD2 (6 bases). From germline, CDR1 is LNHDA and CDR2 SQIVND (reference sequence). There are 13 residues in the CDR3. The V end was cut by 6 bases, the J end by 1 base, with 10 bases between. The CDR3 sequence: CASSPGLSYEQYF. The CDR3 DNA sequence: TGTGCCAGTAGCCCCGGACTATCCTACGAGCAGTACTTC.